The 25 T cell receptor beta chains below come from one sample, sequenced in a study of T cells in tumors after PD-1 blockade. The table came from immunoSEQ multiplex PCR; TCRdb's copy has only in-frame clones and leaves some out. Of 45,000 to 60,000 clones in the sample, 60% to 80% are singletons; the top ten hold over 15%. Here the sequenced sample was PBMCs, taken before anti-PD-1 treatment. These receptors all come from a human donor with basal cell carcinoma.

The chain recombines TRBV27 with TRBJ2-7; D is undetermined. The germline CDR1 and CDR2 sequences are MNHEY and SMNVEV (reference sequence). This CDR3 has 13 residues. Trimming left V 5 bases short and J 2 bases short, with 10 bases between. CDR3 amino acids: CASSPLVTYEQYF. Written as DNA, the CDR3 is TGTGCCAGCAGTCCCCTCGTAACCTACGAGCAGTACTTC.

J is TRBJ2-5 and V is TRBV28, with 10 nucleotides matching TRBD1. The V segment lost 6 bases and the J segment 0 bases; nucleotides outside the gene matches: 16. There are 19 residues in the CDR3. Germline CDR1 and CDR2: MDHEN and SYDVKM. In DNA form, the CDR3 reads TGTGCCAGCAGGCTTAGGATCTACCGGGACAGGGGTGACCAAGAGACCCAGTACTTC. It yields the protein CASRLRIYRDRGDQETQYF.

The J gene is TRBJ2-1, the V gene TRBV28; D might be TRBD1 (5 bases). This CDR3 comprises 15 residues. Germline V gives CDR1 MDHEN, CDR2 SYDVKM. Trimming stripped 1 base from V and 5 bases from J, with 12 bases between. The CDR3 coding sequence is TGTGCCAGCAGTTTATTCAGGGTTTCGAACAATGAGCAGTTCTTC. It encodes CASSLFRVSNNEQFF.

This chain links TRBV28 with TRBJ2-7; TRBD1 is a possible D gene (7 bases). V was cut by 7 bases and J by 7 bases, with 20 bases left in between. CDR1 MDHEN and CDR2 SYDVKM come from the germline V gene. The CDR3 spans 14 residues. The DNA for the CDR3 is TGTGCCAGCACCCTGGAGGGGGCGGTGGGAGAGCAGTACTTC. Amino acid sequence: CASTLEGAVGEQYF.

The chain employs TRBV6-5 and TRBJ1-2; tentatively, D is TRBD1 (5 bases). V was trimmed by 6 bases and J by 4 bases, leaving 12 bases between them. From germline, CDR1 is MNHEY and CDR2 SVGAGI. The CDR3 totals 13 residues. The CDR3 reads CASRRTDTYGYTF. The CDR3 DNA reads TGTGCCAGCAGGCGGACGGACACCTATGGCTACACCTTC.

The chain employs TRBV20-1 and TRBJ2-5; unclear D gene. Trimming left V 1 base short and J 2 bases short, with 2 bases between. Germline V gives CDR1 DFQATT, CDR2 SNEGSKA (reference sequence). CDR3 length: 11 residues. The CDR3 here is CSARGQETQYF. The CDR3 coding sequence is TGCAGTGCTAGAGGTCAAGAGACCCAGTACTTC.

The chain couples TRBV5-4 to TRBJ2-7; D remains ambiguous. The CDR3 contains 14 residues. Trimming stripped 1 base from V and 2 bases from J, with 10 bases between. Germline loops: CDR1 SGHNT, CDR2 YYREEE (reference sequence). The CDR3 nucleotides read TGTGCCAGCAGCTTGTGGCAGGTCCCCTACGAGCAGTACTTC. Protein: CASSLWQVPYEQYF.

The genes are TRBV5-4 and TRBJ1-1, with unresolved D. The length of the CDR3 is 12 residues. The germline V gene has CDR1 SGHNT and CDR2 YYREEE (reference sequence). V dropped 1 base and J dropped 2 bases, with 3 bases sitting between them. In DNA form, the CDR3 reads TGTGCCAGCAGCTTGCTCAACACTGAAGCTTTCTTT. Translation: CASSLLNTEAFF.

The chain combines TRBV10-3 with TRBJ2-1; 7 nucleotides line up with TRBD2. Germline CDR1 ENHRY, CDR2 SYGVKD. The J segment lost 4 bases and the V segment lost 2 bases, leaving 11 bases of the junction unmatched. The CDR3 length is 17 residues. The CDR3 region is CAISERVGLAAYNEQFF. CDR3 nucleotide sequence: TGTGCCATCAGTGAGAGGGTTGGTCTAGCGGCTTACAATGAGCAGTTCTTC.

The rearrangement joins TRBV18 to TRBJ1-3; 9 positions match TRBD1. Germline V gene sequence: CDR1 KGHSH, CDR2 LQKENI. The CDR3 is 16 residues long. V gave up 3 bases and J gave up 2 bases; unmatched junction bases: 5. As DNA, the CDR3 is TGTGCCAGCTCACCGGACAGGGGTATTACTGGAAACACCATATATTTT. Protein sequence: CASSPDRGITGNTIYF.

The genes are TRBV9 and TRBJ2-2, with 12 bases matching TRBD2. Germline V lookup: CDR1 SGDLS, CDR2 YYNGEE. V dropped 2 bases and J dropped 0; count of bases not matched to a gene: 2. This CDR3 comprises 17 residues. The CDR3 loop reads CASSVSSGGANTGELFF. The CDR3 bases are TGTGCCAGCAGCGTCTCTAGCGGGGGGGCGAACACCGGGGAGCTGTTTTTT.

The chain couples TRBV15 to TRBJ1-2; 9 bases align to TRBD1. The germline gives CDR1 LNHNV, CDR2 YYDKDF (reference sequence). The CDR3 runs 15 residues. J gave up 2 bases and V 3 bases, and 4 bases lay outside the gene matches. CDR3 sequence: CATSRDRGSNYGYTF. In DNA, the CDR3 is TGTGCCACCAGCAGGGACAGGGGATCAAACTATGGCTACACCTTC.

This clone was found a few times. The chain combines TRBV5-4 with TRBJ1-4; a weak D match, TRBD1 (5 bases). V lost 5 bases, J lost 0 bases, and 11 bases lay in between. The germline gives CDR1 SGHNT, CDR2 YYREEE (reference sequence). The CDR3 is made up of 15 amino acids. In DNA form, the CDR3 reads TGTGCCAGCAGAAATAGGGGCACAACTAATGAAAAACTGTTTTTT. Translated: CASRNRGTTNEKLFF.

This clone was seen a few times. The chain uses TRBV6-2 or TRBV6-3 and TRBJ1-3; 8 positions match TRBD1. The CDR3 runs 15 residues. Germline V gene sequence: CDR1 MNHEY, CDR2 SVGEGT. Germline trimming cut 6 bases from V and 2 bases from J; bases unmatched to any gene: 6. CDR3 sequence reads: CASSRQGSTGNTIYF. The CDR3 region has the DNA TGTGCCAGCAGCCGACAGGGGTCGACTGGAAACACCATATATTTT.

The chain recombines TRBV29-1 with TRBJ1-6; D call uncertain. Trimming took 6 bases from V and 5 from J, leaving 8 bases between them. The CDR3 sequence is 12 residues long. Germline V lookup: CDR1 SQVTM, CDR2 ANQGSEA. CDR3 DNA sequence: TGCAGCGTCGGGGAGCATAATTCACCCCTCCACTTT. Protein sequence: CSVGEHNSPLHF.

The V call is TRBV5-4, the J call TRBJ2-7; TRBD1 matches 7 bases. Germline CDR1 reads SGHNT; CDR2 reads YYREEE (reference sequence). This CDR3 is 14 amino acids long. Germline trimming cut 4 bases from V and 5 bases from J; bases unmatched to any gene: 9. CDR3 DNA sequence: TGTGCCAGCAGCATGACAGGGTGGGGTAACGAGCAGTACTTC. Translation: CASSMTGWGNEQYF. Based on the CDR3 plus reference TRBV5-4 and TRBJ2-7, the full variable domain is ETGVTQSPTHLIKTRGQQVTLRCSSQSGHNTVSWYQQALGQGPQFIFQYYREEENGRGNFPPRFSGLQFPNYSSELNVNALELDDSALYLCASSMTGWGNEQYFGPGTRLTVT.

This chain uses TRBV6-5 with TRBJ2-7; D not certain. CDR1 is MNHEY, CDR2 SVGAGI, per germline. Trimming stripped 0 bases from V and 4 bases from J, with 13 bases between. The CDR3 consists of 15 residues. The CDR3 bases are TGTGCCAGCAGTTACTCGATCGGGCTAGGTTACGAGCAGTACTTC. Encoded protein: CASSYSIGLGYEQYF.

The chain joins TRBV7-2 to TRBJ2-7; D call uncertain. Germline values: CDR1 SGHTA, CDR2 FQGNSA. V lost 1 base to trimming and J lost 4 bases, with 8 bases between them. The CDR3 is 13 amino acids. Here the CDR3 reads CASSLGPGYEQYF. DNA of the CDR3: TGTGCCAGCAGCTTAGGTCCGGGTTACGAGCAGTACTTC.

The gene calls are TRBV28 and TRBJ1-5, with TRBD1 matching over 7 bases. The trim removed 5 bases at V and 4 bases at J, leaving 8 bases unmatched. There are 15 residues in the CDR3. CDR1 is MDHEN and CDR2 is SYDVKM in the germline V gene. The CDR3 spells CASSPLDRQNQPQHF. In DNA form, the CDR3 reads TGTGCCAGCAGTCCCTTGGACAGGCAAAATCAGCCCCAGCATTTT.

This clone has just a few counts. The CDR3 sequence is CASSESAPGESNQPQHF. CDR3 sequence (DNA): TGTGCCAGCAGTGAAAGCGCTCCCGGCGAGAGCAATCAGCCCCAGCATTTT. V and J are TRBV6-1 and TRBJ1-5; D gene ambiguous. This CDR3 comprises 17 residues. Trimming left V 2 bases short and J 1 base short, with 15 bases between. Germline loops: CDR1 MNHNS, CDR2 SASEGT.

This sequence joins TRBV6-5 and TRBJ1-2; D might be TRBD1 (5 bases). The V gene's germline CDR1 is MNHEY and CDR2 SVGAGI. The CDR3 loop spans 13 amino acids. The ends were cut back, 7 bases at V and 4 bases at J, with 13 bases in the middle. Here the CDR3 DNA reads TGTGCCAGCATGAGGGCAGGGCTCTATGGCTACACCTTC. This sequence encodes CASMRAGLYGYTF.

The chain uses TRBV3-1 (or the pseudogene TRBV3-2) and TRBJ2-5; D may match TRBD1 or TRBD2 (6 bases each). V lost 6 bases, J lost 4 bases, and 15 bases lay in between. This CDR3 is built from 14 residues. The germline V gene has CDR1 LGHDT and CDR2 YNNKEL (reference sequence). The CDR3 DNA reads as TGTGCCAGCAGGCTCTCGGGGGCGGGAGAGACCCAGTACTTC. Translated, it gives CASRLSGAGETQYF.

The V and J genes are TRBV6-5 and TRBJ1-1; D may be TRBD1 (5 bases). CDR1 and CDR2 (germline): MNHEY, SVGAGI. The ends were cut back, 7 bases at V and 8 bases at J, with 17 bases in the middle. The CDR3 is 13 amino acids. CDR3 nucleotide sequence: TGTGCCAGCAAGGTATCGAACAAGGGGGAAGCTTTCTTT. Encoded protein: CASKVSNKGEAFF.

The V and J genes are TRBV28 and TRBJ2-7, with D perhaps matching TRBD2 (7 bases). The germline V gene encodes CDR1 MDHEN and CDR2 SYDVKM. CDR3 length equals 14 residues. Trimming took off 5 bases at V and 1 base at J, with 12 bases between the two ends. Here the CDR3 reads CASSLRGGSYEQYF. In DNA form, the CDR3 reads TGTGCCAGCAGTCTTAGGGGGGGTTCCTACGAGCAGTACTTC.

CDR3 DNA: TGTGCCACCAGTGATTTTGGGGGGCGCAAGGGCTGGGAGCAGTTCTTC. Translating gives CATSDFGGRKGWEQFF. The rearrangement uses TRBV24-1 and TRBJ2-1; the D call may be TRBD1 or TRBD2 (6 bases each). Looked up from germline, CDR1 is KGHDR and CDR2 is SFDVKD. The V end lost 1 base, the J end lost 10 bases, and 19 bases lay between the germline ends. The CDR3 is 16 residues long.